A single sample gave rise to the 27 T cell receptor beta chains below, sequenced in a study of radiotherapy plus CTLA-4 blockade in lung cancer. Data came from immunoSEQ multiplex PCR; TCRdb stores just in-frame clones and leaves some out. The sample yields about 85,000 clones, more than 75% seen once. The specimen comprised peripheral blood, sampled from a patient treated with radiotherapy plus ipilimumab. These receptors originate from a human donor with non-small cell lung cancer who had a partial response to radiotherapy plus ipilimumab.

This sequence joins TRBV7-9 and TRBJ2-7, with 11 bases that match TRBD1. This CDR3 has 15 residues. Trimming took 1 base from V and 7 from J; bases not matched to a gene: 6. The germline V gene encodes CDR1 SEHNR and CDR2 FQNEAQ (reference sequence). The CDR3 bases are TGTGCCAGCAGCTTAGGCGGACAGGGGGCTGGTGAGCAGTACTTC. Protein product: CASSLGGQGAGEQYF.

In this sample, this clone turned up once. The CDR3 DNA reads TGTGCCAGCAGGACGGACAGGGCTAGCAATCAGCCCCAGCATTTT. Protein product: CASRTDRASNQPQHF. The V and J genes are TRBV6-1 and TRBJ1-5; TRBD1 matches 8 bases. This CDR3 has 15 amino acids. Trimming removed 6 bases from V and 0 bases from J; junction bases left unmatched: 4. Germline values: CDR1 MNHNS, CDR2 SASEGT.

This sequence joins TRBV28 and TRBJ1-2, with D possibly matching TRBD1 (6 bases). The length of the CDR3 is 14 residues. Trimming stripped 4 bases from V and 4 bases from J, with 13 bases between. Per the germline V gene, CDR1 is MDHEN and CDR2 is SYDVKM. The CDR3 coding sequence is TGTGCCAGCAGTTCCACGACAGGCCTCTATGGCTACACCTTC. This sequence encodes CASSSTTGLYGYTF.

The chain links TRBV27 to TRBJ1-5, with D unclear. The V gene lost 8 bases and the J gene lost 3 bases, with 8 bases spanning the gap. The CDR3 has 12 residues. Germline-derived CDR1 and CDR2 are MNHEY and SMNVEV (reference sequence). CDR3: CASAVLNQPQHF. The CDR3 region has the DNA TGTGCCAGCGCAGTGCTCAATCAGCCCCAGCATTTT.

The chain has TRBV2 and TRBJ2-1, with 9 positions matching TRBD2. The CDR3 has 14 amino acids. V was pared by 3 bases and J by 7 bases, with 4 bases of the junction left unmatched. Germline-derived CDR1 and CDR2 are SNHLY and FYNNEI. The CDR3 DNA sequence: TGTGCCAGCAGTGATCTAGCGGGGACTAATGAGCAGTTCTTC. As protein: CASSDLAGTNEQFF.

The CDR3 protein is CASSLTSAETYNEQFF. Written as DNA, the CDR3 is TGTGCCAGCAGTTTGACTAGCGCGGAGACCTACAATGAGCAGTTCTTC. The chain is built from TRBV28 and TRBJ2-1; TRBD2 matches 8 bases. The CDR3 extends over 16 amino acids. The J segment lost 2 bases and the V segment lost 3 bases, leaving 6 bases of the junction unmatched. The germline CDR1 and CDR2 sequences are MDHEN and SYDVKM.

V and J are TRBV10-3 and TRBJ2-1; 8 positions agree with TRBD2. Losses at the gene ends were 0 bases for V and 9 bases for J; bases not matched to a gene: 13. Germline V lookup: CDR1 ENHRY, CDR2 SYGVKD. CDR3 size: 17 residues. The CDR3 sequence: CAISESGLGAGMGEQFF. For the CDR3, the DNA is TGTGCCATCAGTGAGTCGGGACTAGGGGCCGGGATGGGTGAGCAGTTCTTC.

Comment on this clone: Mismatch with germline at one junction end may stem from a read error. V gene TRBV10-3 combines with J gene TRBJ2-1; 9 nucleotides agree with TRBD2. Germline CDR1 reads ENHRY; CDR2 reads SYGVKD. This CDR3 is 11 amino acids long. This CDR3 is CAISDLAGRLF. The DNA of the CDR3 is TGTGCCATCAGTGACCTAGCGGGGAGGCTCTTC.

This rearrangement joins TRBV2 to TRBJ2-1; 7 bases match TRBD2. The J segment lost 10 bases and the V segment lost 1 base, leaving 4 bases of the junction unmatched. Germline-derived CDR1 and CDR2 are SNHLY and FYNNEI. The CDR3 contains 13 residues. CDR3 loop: CASSEGEGLEQFF. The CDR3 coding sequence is TGTGCCAGCAGTGAAGGGGAGGGCCTGGAGCAGTTCTTC. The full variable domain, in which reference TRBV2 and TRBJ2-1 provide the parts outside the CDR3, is EPEVTQTPSHQVTQMGQEVILRCVPISNHLYFYWYRQILGQKVEFLVSFYNNEISEKSEIFDDQFSVERPDGSNFTLKIRSTKLEDSAMYFCASSEGEGLEQFFGPGTRLTVL.

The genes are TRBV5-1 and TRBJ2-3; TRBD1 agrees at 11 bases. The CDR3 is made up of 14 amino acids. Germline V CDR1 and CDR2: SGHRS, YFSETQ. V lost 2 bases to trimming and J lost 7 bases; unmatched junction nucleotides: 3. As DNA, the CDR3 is TGCGCCAGCAGCTTAGGACAGGGGGCAAATACGCAGTATTTT. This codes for CASSLGQGANTQYF.

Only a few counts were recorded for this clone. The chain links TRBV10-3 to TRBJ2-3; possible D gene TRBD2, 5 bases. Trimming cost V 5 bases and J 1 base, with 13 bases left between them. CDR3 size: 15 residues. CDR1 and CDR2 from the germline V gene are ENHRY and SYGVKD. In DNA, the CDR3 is TGTGCCATCAGTCCGGGTAGCGCGGGCACAGATACGCAGTATTTT. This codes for CAISPGSAGTDTQYF.

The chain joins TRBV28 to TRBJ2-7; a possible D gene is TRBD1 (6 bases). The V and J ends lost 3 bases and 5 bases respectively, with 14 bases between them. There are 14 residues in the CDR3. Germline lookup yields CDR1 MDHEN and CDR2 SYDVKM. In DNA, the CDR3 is TGTGCCAGCAGTTTGTCCACAGGGCCGGACGAGCAGTACGTC. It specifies CASSLSTGPDEQYV.

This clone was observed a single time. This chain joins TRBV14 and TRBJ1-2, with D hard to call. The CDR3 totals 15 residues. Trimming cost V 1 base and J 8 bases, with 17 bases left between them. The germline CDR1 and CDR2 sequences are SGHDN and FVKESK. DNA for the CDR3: TGTGCCAGCAGCCAAGCTGAAAGAGGCTTCTACGGCTACACCTTC. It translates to CASSQAERGFYGYTF. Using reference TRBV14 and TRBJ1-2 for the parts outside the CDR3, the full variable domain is EAGVTQFPSHSVIEKGQTVTLRCDPISGHDNLYWYRRVMGKEIKFLLHFVKESKQDESGMPNNRFLAERTGGTYSTLKVQPAELEDSGVYFCASSQAERGFYGYTFGSGTRLTVV.

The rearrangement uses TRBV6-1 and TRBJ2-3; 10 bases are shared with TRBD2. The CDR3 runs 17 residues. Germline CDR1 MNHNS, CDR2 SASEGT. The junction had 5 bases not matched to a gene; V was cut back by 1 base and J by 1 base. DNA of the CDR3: TGTGCCAGCAGTGAAGAGGCCAGCGGGAGGGGCACAGATACGCAGTATTTT. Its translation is CASSEEASGRGTDTQYF.

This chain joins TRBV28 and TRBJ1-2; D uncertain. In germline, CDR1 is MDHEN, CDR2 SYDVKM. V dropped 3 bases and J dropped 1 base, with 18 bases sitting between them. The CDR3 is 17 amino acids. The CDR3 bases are TGTGCCAGCAGTTTGCCAACCGTCCTAGAAGTTAACTATGGCTACACCTTC. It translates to CASSLPTVLEVNYGYTF.

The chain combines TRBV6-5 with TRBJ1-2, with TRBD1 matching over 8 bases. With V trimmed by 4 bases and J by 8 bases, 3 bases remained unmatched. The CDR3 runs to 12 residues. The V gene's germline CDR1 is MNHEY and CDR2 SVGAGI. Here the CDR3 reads CASSFRTGGYTF. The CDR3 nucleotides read TGTGCCAGCAGTTTTAGGACAGGGGGCTACACCTTC.

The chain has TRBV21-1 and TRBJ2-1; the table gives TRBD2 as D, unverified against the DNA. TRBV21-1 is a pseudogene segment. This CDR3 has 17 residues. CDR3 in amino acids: CASSKPPCGRANNEQFF. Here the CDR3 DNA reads TGTGCCAGCAGCAAACCTCCCTGCGGGAGGGCCAACAATGAGCAGTTCTTC.

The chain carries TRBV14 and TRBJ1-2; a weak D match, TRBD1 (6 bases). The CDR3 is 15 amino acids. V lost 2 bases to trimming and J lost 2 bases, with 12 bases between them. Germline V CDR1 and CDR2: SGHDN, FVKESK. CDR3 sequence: CASSQSRDTNYGYTF. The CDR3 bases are TGTGCCAGCAGCCAATCCCGGGACACGAACTATGGCTACACCTTC.

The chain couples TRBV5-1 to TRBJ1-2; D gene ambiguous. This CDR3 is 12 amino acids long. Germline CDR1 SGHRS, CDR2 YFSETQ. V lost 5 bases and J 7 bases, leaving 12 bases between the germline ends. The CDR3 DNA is TGCGCCAGCAGACCTGATCGGGGTGGCTACACCTTC. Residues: CASRPDRGGYTF.

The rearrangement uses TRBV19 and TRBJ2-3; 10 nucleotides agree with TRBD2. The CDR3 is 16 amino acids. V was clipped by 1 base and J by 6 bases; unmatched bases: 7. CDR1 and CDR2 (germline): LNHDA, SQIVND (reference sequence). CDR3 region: CASSIGLAGGSDTQYF. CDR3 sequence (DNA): TGTGCCAGTAGTATAGGTTTAGCGGGAGGAAGTGATACGCAGTATTTT. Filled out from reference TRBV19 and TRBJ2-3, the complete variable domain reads DGGITQSPKYLFRKEGQNVTLSCEQNLNHDAMYWYRQDPGQGLRLIYYSQIVNDFQKGDIAEGYSVSREKKESFPLTVTSAQKNPTAFYLCASSIGLAGGSDTQYFGPGTRLTVL.

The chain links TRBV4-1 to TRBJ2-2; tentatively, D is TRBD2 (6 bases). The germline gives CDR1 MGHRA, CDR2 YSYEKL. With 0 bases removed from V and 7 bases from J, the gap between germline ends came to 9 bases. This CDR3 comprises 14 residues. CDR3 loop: CASSQESGVGELFF. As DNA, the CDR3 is TGCGCCAGCAGCCAAGAATCGGGGGTCGGGGAGCTGTTTTTT.

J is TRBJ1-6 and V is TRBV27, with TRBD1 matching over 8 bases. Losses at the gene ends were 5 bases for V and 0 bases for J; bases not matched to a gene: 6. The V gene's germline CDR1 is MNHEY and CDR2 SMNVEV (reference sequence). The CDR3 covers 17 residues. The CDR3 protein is CASSIRTGRSYNSPLHF. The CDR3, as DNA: TGTGCCAGCAGTATAAGGACAGGGCGCTCCTATAATTCACCCCTCCACTTT.

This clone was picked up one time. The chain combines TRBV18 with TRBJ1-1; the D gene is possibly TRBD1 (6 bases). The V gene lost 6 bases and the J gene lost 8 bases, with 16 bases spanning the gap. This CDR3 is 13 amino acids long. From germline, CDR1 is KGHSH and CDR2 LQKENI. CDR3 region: CASSPKRTVEAFF. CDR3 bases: TGTGCCAGCTCTCCGAAAAGGACAGTCGAAGCTTTCTTT.

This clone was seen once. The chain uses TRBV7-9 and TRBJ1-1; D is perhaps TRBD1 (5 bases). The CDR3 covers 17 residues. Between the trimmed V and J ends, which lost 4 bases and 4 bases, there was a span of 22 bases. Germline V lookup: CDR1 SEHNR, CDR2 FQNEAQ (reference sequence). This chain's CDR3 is CASSSPPSRDGGTEAFF. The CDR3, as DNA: TGTGCCAGCAGCTCCCCTCCCTCGCGGGACGGCGGCACTGAAGCTTTCTTT. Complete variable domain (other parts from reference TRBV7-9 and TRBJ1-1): DTGVSQNPRHKITKRGQNVTFRCDPISEHNRLYWYRQTLGQGPEFLTYFQNEAQLEKSRLLSDRFSAERPKGSFSTLEIQRTEQGDSAMYLCASSSPPSRDGGTEAFFGQGTRLTVV.

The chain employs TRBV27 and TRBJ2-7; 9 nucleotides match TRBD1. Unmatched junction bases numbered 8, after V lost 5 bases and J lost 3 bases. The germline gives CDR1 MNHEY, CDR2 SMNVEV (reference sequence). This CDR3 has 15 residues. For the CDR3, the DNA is TGTGCCAGCAGTGCGACAGGGGGAGGGTTCTACGAGCAGTACGTC. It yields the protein CASSATGGGFYEQYV.

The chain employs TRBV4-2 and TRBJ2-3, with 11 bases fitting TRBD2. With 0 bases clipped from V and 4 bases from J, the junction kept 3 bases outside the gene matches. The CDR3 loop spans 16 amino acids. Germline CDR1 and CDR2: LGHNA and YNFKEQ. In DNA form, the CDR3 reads TGTGCCAGCAGCCAAGAGTTAGCGGGAGGGCCAGATACGCAGTATTTT. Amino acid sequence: CASSQELAGGPDTQYF.

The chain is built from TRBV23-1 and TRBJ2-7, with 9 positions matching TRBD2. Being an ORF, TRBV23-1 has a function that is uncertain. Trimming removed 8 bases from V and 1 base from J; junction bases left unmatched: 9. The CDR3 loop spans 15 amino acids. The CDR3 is CASAGGASFSYEQYV. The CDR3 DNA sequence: TGCGCCAGCGCGGGGGGGGCCTCTTTTTCCTACGAGCAGTACGTC.